This entry lists 8 T cell receptor beta chains sequenced from one sample in a study of radiation and T cells in renal cell carcinoma. Indicated time point: baseline pretreatment blood. Regarding treatment: 15 Gy SBRT to primary tumor, nephrectomy 4 weeks later. Profiled with immunoSEQ multiplex PCR; TCRdb holds only in-frame clones, not every one. The data contain 87,000 or so clones, about 88% of them singletons. Sequencing was performed on blood, taken from a patient whose treatment included radiotherapy and nephrectomy. The source of these receptors is a man aged 45-65 years with renal cell carcinoma.

This clone was detected only once. A junction boundary mismatches the germline segment, possibly from a read error. The chain is built from TRBV2 and TRBJ2-1; D remains ambiguous. Looked up from germline, CDR1 is SNHLY and CDR2 is FYNNEI. This CDR3 is 13 amino acids long. CDR3 nucleotides: TGTGCCAGCAGTGAATTCGGCTACCATGAGCAGTTCTTC. Translating it yields CASSEFGYHEQFF.

CDR3 in amino acids: CASSLWGSGSYNEQFF. The CDR3 bases are TGTGCCAGCAGCTTGTGGGGCTCGGGCTCCTACAATGAGCAGTTCTTC. The rearrangement joins TRBV5-4 to TRBJ2-1; D perhaps matches TRBD1 (5 bases). Germline CDR1 reads SGHNT; CDR2 reads YYREEE (reference sequence). The V and J ends lost 1 base and 0 bases respectively, with 11 bases between them. This CDR3 spans 16 amino acids. Full variable domain (outside the CDR3, taken from reference TRBV5-4 and TRBJ2-1): ETGVTQSPTHLIKTRGQQVTLRCSSQSGHNTVSWYQQALGQGPQFIFQYYREEENGRGNFPPRFSGLQFPNYSSELNVNALELDDSALYLCASSLWGSGSYNEQFFGPGTRLTVL.

The chain combines TRBV19 with TRBJ1-1, with a tentative D call TRBD1 (6 bases). Germline CDR1 reads LNHDA; CDR2 reads SQIVND (reference sequence). V was cut by 4 bases and J by 4 bases, with 16 bases left in between. The CDR3 spans 15 residues. CDR3 nucleotides: TGTGCCAGTAGTAAGGGACATGCAGCAGGCACTGAAGCTTTCTTT. Its protein is CASSKGHAAGTEAFF.

The chain links TRBV7-3 to TRBJ2-2; unclear D gene. Trimming removed 2 bases at V and 4 bases at J, with 11 bases between. This CDR3 region has 15 residues. Germline V gives CDR1 SGHTA, CDR2 FQGTGA. The CDR3 nucleotides read TGTGCCAGCAGCTTAGGTAGGGAAACCACCGGGGAGCTGTTTTTT. It yields the protein CASSLGRETTGELFF.

The chain recombines TRBV10-1 with TRBJ2-7; tentative D call: TRBD1 (6 bases). CDR1 and CDR2 (germline): WNHNN, SYGVQD (reference sequence). This CDR3 is built from 13 residues. The V gene lost 2 bases and the J gene lost 2 bases, with 7 bases spanning the gap. Written as DNA, the CDR3 is TGCGCCAGCAGTGAGAACAGGGCCTACGAGCAGTACTTC. Its translation: CASSENRAYEQYF.

This clone was seen a single time. The rearrangement uses TRBV11-2 and TRBJ2-7; TRBD2 matches 12 bases. CDR1 and CDR2 from the germline V gene are SGHAT and FQNNGV. The CDR3 is 15 amino acids. J gave up 2 bases and V 4 bases, and 3 bases lay outside the gene matches. The CDR3 DNA follows: TGTGCCAGCAGCTCCCTAGCGGGAGGGCCCTACGAGCAGTACTTC. Translated, it gives CASSSLAGGPYEQYF.

This clone was observed a few times. This chain joins TRBV27 and TRBJ1-2; D is ambiguous. Trimming took off 6 bases at V and 4 bases at J, with 15 bases between the two ends. Per germline, CDR1 MNHEY and CDR2 SMNVEV (reference sequence). CDR3 length equals 14 residues. The CDR3 here is CASRAHGRGYGYTF. CDR3 in DNA: TGTGCCAGCAGGGCACATGGACGGGGCTATGGCTACACCTTC.

The chain has TRBV7-3 and TRBJ2-7, with 7 bases matching TRBD1. The germline V gene has CDR1 SGHTA and CDR2 FQGTGA. The V segment lost 3 bases and the J segment 7 bases; nucleotides outside the gene matches: 9. The CDR3 is made up of 14 amino acids. CDR3 protein: CASSLTGYVGEQYF. CDR3 nucleotides: TGTGCCAGCAGCTTGACAGGGTACGTGGGGGAGCAGTACTTC.